This T cell receptor beta chain was recovered during a study of blood T cell repertoires in COVID-19. Study overall: COVID-19 samples, acute and convalescent, were from the United States, Italy and Spain. PBMCs, B-cell-depleted T cells, or T cells were the source of the cDNA or gDNA that made up the material.

Trimming removed 6 bases from V and 7 bases from J; junction bases left unmatched: 3. Germline CDR1 is SNHLY and CDR2 is FYNNEI. This CDR3 comprises 14 residues. This clone was counted once. Original methodology: Amplification of reference gene primers provided the estimated nucleated cell counts. The assay was immunoSEQ multiplex PCR, and TCRdb's table has in-frame clones only and misses some. Clonal size and the V and J genes are those of that table, whereas D and trimming came from the DNA. Here the sample spans 200,000 or so clones, over 80% being singletons. This sequence originates from a woman aged 40-49 years with acute or convalescent COVID-19. Sequenced: peripheral blood. The chain links TRBV2 to TRBJ2-2; 12 positions match TRBD2. Here the CDR3 reads CASRRLAGVGELFF. CDR3 nucleotide sequence: TGTGCCAGCAGGCGACTAGCGGGGGTCGGGGAGCTGTTTTTT.